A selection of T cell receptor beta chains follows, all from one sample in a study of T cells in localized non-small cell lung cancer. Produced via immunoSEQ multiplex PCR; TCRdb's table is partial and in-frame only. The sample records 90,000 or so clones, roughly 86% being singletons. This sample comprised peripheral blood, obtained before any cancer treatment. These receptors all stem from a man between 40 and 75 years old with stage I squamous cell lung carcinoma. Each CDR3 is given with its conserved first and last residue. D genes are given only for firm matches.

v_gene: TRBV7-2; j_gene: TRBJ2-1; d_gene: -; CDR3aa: CASSLRIGGARNEQFF
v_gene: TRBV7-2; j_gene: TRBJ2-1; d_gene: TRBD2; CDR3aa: CASSSAGGLGEQFF
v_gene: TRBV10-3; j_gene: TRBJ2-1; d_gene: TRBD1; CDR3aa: CAISEGQGARNEQFF
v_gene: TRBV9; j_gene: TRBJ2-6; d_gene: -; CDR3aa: CASSVAQTVDRLSGANVLTF
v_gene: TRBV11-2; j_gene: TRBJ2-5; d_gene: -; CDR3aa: CASSLDRGPGTQYF
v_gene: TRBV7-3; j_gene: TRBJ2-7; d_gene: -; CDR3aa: CASSLTSGFEQYF
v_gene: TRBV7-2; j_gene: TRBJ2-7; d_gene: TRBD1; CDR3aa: CASSKRQGLATLYEQYF
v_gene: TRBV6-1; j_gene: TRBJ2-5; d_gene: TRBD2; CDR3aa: CASRLRDYTGETQYF
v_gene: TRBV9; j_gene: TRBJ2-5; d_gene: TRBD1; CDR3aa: CASSVGPGQIETQYF
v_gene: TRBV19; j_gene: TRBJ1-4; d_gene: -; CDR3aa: CASSRNALYNEKLFF
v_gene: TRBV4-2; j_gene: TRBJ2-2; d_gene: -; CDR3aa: CASSQPPGEGRSGELFF
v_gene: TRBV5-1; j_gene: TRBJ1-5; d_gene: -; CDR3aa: CASSLGGASNQPQHF
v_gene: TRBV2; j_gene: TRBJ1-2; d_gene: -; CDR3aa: CASSVERSGYTF
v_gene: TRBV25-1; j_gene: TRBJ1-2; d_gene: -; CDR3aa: CASSESGGYTF
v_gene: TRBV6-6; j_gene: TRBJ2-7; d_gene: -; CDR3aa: CASSPNRIPYEQYF
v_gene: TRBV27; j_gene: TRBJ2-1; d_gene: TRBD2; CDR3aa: CASTSHGGGMYNEQFF
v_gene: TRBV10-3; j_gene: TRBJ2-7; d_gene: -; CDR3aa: CAISESAQGVVSYEQYF
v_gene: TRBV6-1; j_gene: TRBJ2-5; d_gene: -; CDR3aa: CASSERGDQETQYF
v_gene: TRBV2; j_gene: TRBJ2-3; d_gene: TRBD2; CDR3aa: CASSTTSGGMYTQYF
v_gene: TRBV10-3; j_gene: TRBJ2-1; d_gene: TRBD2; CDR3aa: CAISESGGGAKRNEQFF
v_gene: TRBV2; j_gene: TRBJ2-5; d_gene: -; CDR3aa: CASSEGIQETQYF
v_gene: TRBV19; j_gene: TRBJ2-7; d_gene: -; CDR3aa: CASSPTGHSLSYEQYF
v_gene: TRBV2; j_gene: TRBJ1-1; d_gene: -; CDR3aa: CASTLIPRGTEAFF
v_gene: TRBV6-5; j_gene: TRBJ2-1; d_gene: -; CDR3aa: CASSYVSSSYNEQFF
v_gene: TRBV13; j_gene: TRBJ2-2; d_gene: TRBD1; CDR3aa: CASSRKWTGWNTGELFF
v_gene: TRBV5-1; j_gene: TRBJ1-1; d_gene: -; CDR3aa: CASSLGRNTEAFF
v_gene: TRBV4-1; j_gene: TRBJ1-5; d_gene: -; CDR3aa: CASSGNWALKGNQPQHF
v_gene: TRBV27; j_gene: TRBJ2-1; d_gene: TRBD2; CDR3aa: CASSQRGGTASEQFF
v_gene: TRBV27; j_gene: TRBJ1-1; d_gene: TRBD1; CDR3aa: CASRNRGGNTEAFF
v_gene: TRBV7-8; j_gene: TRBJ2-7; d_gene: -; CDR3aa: CASSLPSNRAEQYF
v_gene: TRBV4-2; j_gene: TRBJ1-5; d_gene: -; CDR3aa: CASSGEGDQPQHF
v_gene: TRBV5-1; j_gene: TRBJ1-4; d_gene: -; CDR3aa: CASTPTGPNEKLFF
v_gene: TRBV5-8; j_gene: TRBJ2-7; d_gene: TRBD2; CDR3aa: CASRAGTSASSHEQYF
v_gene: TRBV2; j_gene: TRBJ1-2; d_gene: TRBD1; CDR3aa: CARGQENGYTF
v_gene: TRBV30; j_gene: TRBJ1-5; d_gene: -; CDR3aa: CAWSVGGRDNQPQHF
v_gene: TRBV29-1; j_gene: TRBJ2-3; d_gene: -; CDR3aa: CSVEGADTQYF
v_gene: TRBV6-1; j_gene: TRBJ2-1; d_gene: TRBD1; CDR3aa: CASSEDRYGDNEQFF
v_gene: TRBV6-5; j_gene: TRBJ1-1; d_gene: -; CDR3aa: CASSYSGENTEAFF
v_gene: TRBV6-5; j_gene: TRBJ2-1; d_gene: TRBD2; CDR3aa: CASSPGGQRYNEQFF
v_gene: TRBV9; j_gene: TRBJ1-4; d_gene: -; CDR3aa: CASSVGRGTGEKLFF
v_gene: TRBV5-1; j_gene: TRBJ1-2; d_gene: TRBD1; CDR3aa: CASSPDRTPSRGYTF
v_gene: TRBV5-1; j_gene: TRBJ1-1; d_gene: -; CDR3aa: CASSTAPGRGGEAFF
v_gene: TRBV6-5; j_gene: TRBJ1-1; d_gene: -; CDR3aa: CASSSFPDTEAFF
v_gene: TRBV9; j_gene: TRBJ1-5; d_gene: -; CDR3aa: CASSPSGGFGQPQHF
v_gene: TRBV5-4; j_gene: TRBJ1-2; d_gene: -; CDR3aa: CASSPRGGNYGYTF
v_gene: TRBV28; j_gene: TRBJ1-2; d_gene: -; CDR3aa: CASSYTANYGYTF
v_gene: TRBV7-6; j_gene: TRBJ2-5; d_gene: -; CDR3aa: CASSVGPSGMETQYF
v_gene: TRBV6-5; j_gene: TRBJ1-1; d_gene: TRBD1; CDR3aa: CASRSGGRTEAFF